The entry below describes one T cell receptor beta chain. Primers: 60 Vbeta forward and 13 Jbeta reverse. This table comes from immunoSEQ multiplex PCR, and its TCRdb copy is limited to in-frame clones, with some not included. The sample holds around 150,000 clones, approximately 80% seen once. The sample is drawn from a study of cytomegalovirus exposure and HLA in healthy donors. V was shortened by 5 bases and J by 0 bases, with 14 bases between the two germline ends. Looked up from germline, CDR1 is MNHEY and CDR2 is SVGAGI. The CDR3 is made up of 15 amino acids. The material sequenced was PBMCs. V usage is TRBV6-5 and J usage is TRBJ2-7, with D maybe TRBD1 (5 bases). This TCR derives from a male donor in good health and CMV-seronegative. The CDR3 nucleotides are TGTGCCAGCAGTGTGGGGCCCGGTACCTCCTACGAGCAGTACTTC. This sequence encodes CASSVGPGTSYEQYF.